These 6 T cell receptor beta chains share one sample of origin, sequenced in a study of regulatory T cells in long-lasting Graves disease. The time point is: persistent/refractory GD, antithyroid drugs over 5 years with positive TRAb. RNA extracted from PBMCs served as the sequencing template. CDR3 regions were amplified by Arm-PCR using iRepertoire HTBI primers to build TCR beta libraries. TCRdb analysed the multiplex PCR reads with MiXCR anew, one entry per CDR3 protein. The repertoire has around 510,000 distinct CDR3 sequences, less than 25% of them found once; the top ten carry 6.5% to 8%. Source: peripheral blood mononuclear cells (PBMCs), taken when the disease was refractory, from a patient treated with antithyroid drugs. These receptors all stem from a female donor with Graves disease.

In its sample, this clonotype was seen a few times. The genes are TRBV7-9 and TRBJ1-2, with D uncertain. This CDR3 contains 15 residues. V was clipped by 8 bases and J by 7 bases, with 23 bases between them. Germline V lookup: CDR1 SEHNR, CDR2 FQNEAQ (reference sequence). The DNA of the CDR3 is TGTGCCAGCTCACTGGGGAGAGAGGGCGCGGGTGGCTACACCTTC. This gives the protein CASSLGREGAGGYTF.

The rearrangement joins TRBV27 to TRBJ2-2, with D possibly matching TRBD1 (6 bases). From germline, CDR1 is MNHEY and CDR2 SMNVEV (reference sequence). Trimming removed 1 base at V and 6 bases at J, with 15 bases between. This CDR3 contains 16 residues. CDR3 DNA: TGTGCCAGCAGTTTATTTCAGGGGCGGCTATCCGGGGAGCTGTTTTTT. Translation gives CASSLFQGRLSGELFF.

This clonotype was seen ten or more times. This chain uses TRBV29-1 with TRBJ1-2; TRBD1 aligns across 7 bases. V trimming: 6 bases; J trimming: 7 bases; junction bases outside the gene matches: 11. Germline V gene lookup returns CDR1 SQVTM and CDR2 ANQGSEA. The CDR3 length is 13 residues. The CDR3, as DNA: TGCAGCGTCGCGGACAGGTCGGTGGGTGGCTACACCTTC. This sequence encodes CSVADRSVGGYTF. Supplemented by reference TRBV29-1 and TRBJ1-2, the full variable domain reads SAVISQKPSRDICQRGTSLTIQCQVDSQVTMMFWYRQQPGQSLTLIATANQGSEATYESGFVIDKFPISRPNLTFSTLTVSNMSPEDSSIYLCSVADRSVGGYTFGSGTRLTVV.

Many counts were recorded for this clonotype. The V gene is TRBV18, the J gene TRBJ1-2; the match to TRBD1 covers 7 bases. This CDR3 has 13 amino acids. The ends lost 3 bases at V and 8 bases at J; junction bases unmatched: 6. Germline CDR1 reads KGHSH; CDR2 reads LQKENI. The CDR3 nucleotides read TGTGCCAGCTCACCGACAGGGAACAAGGGCTACACCTTC. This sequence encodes CASSPTGNKGYTF. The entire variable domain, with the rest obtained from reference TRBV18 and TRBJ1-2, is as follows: NAGVMQNPRHLVRRRGQEARLRCSPMKGHSHVYWYRQLPEEGLKFMVYLQKENIIDESGMPKERFSAEFPKEGPSILRIQQVVRGDSAAYFCASSPTGNKGYTFGSGTRLTVV.

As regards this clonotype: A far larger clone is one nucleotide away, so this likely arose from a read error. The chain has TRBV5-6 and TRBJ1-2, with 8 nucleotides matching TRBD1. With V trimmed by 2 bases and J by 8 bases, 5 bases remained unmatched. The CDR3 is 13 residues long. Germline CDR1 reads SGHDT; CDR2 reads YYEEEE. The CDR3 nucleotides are TGTGCCAGCAGCTTTGGACAGGGCTGGGGCTACACCTTC. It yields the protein CASSFGQGWGYTF.

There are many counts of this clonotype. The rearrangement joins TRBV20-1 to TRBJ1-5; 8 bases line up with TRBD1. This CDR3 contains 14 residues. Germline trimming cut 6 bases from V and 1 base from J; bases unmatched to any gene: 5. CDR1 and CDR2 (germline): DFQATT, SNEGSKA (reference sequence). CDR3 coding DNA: TGCAGTGCCATGACAGGGGAGAGCAATCAGCCCCAGCATTTT. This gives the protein CSAMTGESNQPQHF.